The sequence of this TCR beta chain was determined in a study of blood T cells in healthy people across ages. Study findings and constraints: Aged donors had fewer naive CD4+ cells and lower diversity than long-lived donors. A conclusive naive versus antigen-experienced comparison was prevented by the unsorted PBMCs.

This clonotype was seen only a few times. Its antigen remains unknown. Each donor was a healthy Caucasian individual from Russia, aged about 6 to 90. CDR1 and CDR2 from the germline V gene are SGHTA and FQGNSA. The V end was cut by 8 bases, the J end by 6 bases, with 7 bases between. The CDR3 totals 10 residues. A sample-barcoded 5' primer and a J-beta primer mix were used in a second PCR of roughly 7 to 11 cycles. Through a template-switch adaptor with 12 random nucleotides, each cDNA molecule received a tag. MiXCR was run by TCRdb on the 5' RACE reads, yielding one entry per CDR3 protein. The sample contains 550,000 to 800,000 distinct CDR3 sequences, about 30% of which appear only once.

This TCR was recovered from a woman of 80 years or more in good health. Sequencing used blood. The V and J genes are TRBV7-2 and TRBJ1-2; the D gene is possibly TRBD1 (5 bases). CDR3 amino acids: CASQGDGYTF. DNA for the CDR3: TGTGCCAGCCAGGGTGATGGCTACACCTTC.